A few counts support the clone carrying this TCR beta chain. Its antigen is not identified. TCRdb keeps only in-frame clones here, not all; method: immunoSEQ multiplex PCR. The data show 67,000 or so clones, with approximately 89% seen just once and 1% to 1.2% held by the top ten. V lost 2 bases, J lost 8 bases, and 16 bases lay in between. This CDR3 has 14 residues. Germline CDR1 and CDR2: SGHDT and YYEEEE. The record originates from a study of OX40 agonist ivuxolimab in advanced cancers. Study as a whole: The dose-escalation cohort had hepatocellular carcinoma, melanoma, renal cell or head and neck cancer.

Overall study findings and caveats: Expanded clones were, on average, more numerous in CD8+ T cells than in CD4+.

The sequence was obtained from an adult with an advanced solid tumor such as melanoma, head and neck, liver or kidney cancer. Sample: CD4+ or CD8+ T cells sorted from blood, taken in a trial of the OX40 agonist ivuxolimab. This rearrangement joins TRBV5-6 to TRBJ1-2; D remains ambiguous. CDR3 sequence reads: CASSFLDGVGGYTF. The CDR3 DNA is TGTGCCAGCAGCTTTTTGGATGGGGTCGGGGGCTACACCTTC.